These 26 T cell receptor beta chains originate from one sample sequenced in a study of blood T cell repertoires in COVID-19. The repertoire was sequenced with immunoSEQ multiplex PCR; TCRdb's copy has only in-frame clones and lacks some. The data contain about 100,000 clones, over 65% of them singletons. Sequenced: peripheral blood. The receptors were gathered from a human donor in a cohort sampled during active COVID-19.

J is TRBJ2-7 and V is TRBV5-6; D might be TRBD1 (6 bases). CDR1 and CDR2 (germline): SGHDT, YYEEEE. Trimming took 0 bases from V and 2 from J, leaving 12 bases between them. The CDR3 totals 15 residues. CDR3 in amino acids: CASSLAGQGTYEQYF. The CDR3 coding sequence is TGTGCCAGCAGCTTGGCCGGGCAGGGGACCTACGAGCAGTACTTC.

The chain combines TRBV4-3 with TRBJ2-5, with 9 bases aligning to TRBD1. Germline CDR1 is LGHNA and CDR2 is YSLEER. The CDR3 has 15 residues. Unmatched junction bases numbered 7, after V lost 4 bases and J lost 4 bases. The CDR3 loop is CASSRGQGRAETQYF. In DNA, the CDR3 is TGCGCCAGCAGCCGCGGACAGGGGCGGGCAGAGACCCAGTACTTC.

This sequence joins TRBV5-1 and TRBJ2-7; TRBD1 aligns across 7 bases. The CDR3 is 14 amino acids. In germline, CDR1 is SGHRS, CDR2 YFSETQ. V was pared by 4 bases and J by 2 bases, with 6 bases of the junction left unmatched. The CDR3 here is CASSPRDSTYEQYF. The CDR3 DNA reads as TGCGCCAGCAGCCCCCGGGACAGTACCTACGAGCAGTACTTC. The variable domain in full, completed from reference TRBV5-1 and TRBJ2-7, reads KAGVTQTPRYLIKTRGQQVTLSCSPISGHRSVSWYQQTPGQGLQFLFEYFSETQRNKGNFPGRFSGRQFSNSRSEMNVSTLELGDSALYLCASSPRDSTYEQYFGPGTRLTVT.

The count of this clone is one. This sequence joins TRBV6-4 and TRBJ1-6; 7 bases line up with TRBD1. Trimming at V came to 7 bases and at J to 0 bases, leaving 6 bases not matched to a gene. This CDR3 contains 16 residues. Germline CDR1 reads MRHNA; CDR2 reads SNTAGT. The CDR3 DNA follows: TGTGCCAGCATTGGGACAGAGAGCTCCTATAATTCACCCCTCCACTTT. Translating it yields CASIGTESSYNSPLHF.

CDR3 in DNA: TGTGCCAGCAGCTTGAGAGGGCACCAGATTCCGTTGAACACTGAAGCTTTCTTT. Translating it yields CASSLRGHQIPLNTEAFF. V is TRBV5-5 and J is TRBJ1-1; D unclear. This CDR3 contains 18 residues. The V end lost 1 base, the J end lost 0 bases, and 19 bases lay between the germline ends. Germline V gene data show CDR1 as SGHKS and CDR2 as YYEKEE (reference sequence).

The rearrangement joins TRBV4-3 to TRBJ1-4; D not certain. There are 15 residues in the CDR3. Looked up from germline, CDR1 is LGHNA and CDR2 is YSLEER. V shed 3 bases and J shed 2 bases, with 10 bases lying between them. In DNA, the CDR3 is TGCGCCAGCAGCCAGAGCGGAGTCACTAATGAAAAACTGTTTTTT. It specifies CASSQSGVTNEKLFF.

This clone was observed a single time. V and J are TRBV19 and TRBJ1-5; 8 positions agree with TRBD1. Germline loops: CDR1 LNHDA, CDR2 SQIVND (reference sequence). J gave up 0 bases and V 8 bases, and 6 bases lay outside the gene matches. The CDR3 has 15 residues. The CDR3 coding sequence is TGTGCCAGTCGACAGGGGTTAATTAGCAATCAGCCCCAGCATTTT. Protein sequence: CASRQGLISNQPQHF.

The chain links TRBV5-1 to TRBJ2-5, with 9 bases lining up with TRBD1. The CDR3 spans 16 residues. V dropped 0 bases and J dropped 7; count of bases not matched to a gene: 10. Looked up from germline, CDR1 is SGHRS and CDR2 is YFSETQ. The CDR3 protein is CASSLAGTGSPVTQYF. CDR3 bases: TGCGCCAGCAGCTTGGCCGGGACAGGGTCTCCCGTGACCCAGTACTTC.

This chain connects TRBV24-1 to TRBJ1-2, with 9 bases matching TRBD1. Trimming cost V 5 bases and J 6 bases; bases outside gene matches: 9. The CDR3 totals 15 residues. Germline CDR1 KGHDR, CDR2 SFDVKD. CDR3 sequence: CATSVTSGTGNGYTF. The CDR3 coding sequence is TGTGCCACCAGTGTTACGTCCGGGACAGGGAATGGCTACACCTTC.

In DNA, the CDR3 is TGCGCCAGCAGAGCTACAGGGCTAAACTATGGCTACACCTTC. Amino acid sequence: CASRATGLNYGYTF. V is TRBV5-1 and J is TRBJ1-2; D perhaps matches TRBD1 (6 bases). Trimming took 5 bases from V and 2 from J, leaving 13 bases between them. The CDR3 runs 14 residues. Germline V gene sequence: CDR1 SGHRS, CDR2 YFSETQ.

The CDR3 sequence: CASSPGGPRAAFF. The CDR3 DNA sequence: TGTGCCAGCAGCCCAGGGGGGCCTAGGGCGGCTTTCTTT. The rearrangement joins TRBV25-1 to TRBJ1-1, with 7 bases identical to TRBD1. V was clipped by 6 bases and J by 11 bases; unmatched bases: 12. The length of the CDR3 is 13 residues. Per germline, CDR1 MGHDK and CDR2 SYGVNS.

V and J are TRBV16 and TRBJ1-5; D is uncertain. Per germline, CDR1 KGHSY and CDR2 FQNENV. This CDR3 region has 15 residues. V was shortened by 0 bases and J by 7 bases, with 13 bases between the two germline ends. The CDR3 reads CASSQSVAAGQPQHF. In DNA, the CDR3 is TGTGCCAGCAGCCAATCCGTGGCAGCGGGGCAGCCCCAGCATTTT.

The CDR3 coding sequence is TGTGCCAGCTCACCACCGCTGTCTCCGAGCTCTGGAAACACCATATATTTT. Translation: CASSPPLSPSSGNTIYF. This rearrangement joins TRBV18 to TRBJ1-3, with D unclear. Germline V lookup: CDR1 KGHSH, CDR2 LQKENI. This CDR3 region has 17 residues. Deletions cut 0 bases from V and 0 bases from J, with 12 bases between.

The V and J genes are TRBV2 and TRBJ2-1; 15 bases fit TRBD2. V shed 9 bases, J shed 7 bases, and the junction held 7 bases outside the gene matches. There are 15 residues in the CDR3. Germline V lookup: CDR1 SNHLY, CDR2 FYNNEI. In DNA, the CDR3 is TGTGCCAGGGGGACTAGCGGGGGGCCGCGGAATGAGCAGTTCTTC. It encodes CARGTSGGPRNEQFF.

The chain uses TRBV27 and TRBJ2-5; 7 positions agree with TRBD2. J gave up 1 base and V 10 bases, and 15 bases lay outside the gene matches. CDR1 MNHEY and CDR2 SMNVEV come from the germline V gene (reference sequence). The CDR3 runs to 16 residues. The DNA of the CDR3 is TGTGCCATTCCCAAACTCGGGGGAGGGCCCCAAGAGACCCAGTACTTC. Protein: CAIPKLGGGPQETQYF.

The chain has TRBV7-3 and TRBJ2-1; TRBD2 aligns across 9 bases. Germline CDR1 is SGHTA and CDR2 is FQGTGA. Losses at the gene ends were 5 bases for V and 6 bases for J; bases not matched to a gene: 8. The CDR3 extends over 15 amino acids. The CDR3 reads CASSTGPAGGNEQFF. In DNA, the CDR3 is TGTGCCAGCAGCACTGGGCCAGCGGGGGGCAATGAGCAGTTCTTC.

The rearrangement uses TRBV4-2 and TRBJ2-3, with TRBD2 identical over 7 bases. After removal of 4 bases from V and 1 base from J, the junction contained 11 bases not matched to a gene. This CDR3 is 17 amino acids long. Germline loops: CDR1 LGHNA, CDR2 YNFKEQ. In DNA, the CDR3 is TGTGCCAGCAGCCGGGGAAGGAGGACTAGGGGCACAGATACGCAGTATTTT. This gives the protein CASSRGRRTRGTDTQYF.

The J gene is TRBJ1-3, the V gene TRBV10-2, with a tentative D call TRBD1 (5 bases). Per the germline V gene, CDR1 is WSHSY and CDR2 is SAAADI. Trimming cost V 4 bases and J 1 base, with 8 bases left between them. This CDR3 region has 14 residues. The chain's CDR3 is CASSGGVSGNTIYF. Here the CDR3 DNA reads TGCGCCAGCAGTGGGGGGGTTTCTGGAAACACCATATATTTT.

The chain is built from TRBV2 and TRBJ1-2; maybe TRBD1 (6 bases). V lost 6 bases, J lost 5 bases, and 13 bases lay in between. Germline V CDR1 and CDR2: SNHLY, FYNNEI. This CDR3 has 13 residues. CDR3 bases: TGTGCCAGCAGAGGGGGTTTAGGGTATGGCTACACCTTC. Amino acids: CASRGGLGYGYTF.

This clone was recorded once. The chain carries TRBV5-1 and TRBJ2-1; 12 bases line up with TRBD1. The CDR3 runs to 14 residues. With V trimmed by 3 bases and J by 7 bases, 2 bases remained unmatched. The germline CDR1 and CDR2 sequences are SGHRS and YFSETQ. This CDR3 reads CASSSGQGANEQFF. CDR3 nucleotide sequence: TGCGCCAGCAGCTCGGGACAGGGGGCGAATGAGCAGTTCTTC.

This chain links TRBV7-8 with TRBJ2-7, with 7 bases lining up with TRBD2. This CDR3 is 15 amino acids long. Trimming cost V 7 bases and J 3 bases; bases outside gene matches: 12. Germline V gene sequence: CDR1 SGHVS, CDR2 FQNEAQ. The chain's CDR3 is CASTLVGGFLYEQYF. CDR3 nucleotide sequence: TGTGCCAGCACTCTAGTGGGGGGGTTCCTCTACGAGCAGTACTTC.

The rearrangement links TRBV7-3 to TRBJ2-2; D might be TRBD2 (6 bases). V lost 5 bases and J 2 bases, leaving 9 bases between the germline ends. CDR1 SGHTA and CDR2 FQGTGA come from the germline V gene. This CDR3 spans 14 amino acids. The CDR3 DNA is TGTGCCAGCAGCCCGGGACTTAACACCGGGGAGCTGTTTTTT. This encodes CASSPGLNTGELFF.

The chain joins TRBV4-1 to TRBJ2-5; tentative D call: TRBD2 (6 bases). The CDR3 has 13 amino acids. CDR1 is MGHRA, CDR2 YSYEKL, per germline. With 4 bases removed from V and 4 bases from J, the gap between germline ends came to 10 bases. The DNA for the CDR3 is TGCGCCAGCAGCCTACTAGCCCGAGAGACCCAGTACTTC. Translation: CASSLLARETQYF.

CDR3 region: CASSPGTHGNTIYF. In DNA form, the CDR3 reads TGTGCCAGCTCACCAGGGACACATGGAAACACCATATATTTT. The rearrangement joins TRBV18 to TRBJ1-3, with TRBD1 as a possible D gene (6 bases). CDR1 and CDR2 from the germline V gene are KGHSH and LQKENI. The CDR3 contains 14 residues. V was trimmed by 2 bases and J by 3 bases, leaving 8 bases between them.

The chain combines TRBV3-1 (or the pseudogene TRBV3-2) with TRBJ2-2, with 11 bases lining up with TRBD2. The CDR3 loop spans 15 amino acids. Unmatched junction bases numbered 2, after V lost 2 bases and J lost 6 bases. Germline assignment: CDR1 LGHDT and CDR2 YNNKEL (reference sequence). Here the CDR3 reads CASSQYSGGAGELFF. The CDR3, as DNA: TGTGCCAGCAGCCAATATAGCGGGGGGGCCGGGGAGCTGTTTTTT.

V gene TRBV30 combines with J gene TRBJ2-3, with TRBD2 matching over 9 bases. CDR3 length: 14 amino acids. The junction had 10 bases not matched to a gene; V was cut back by 6 bases and J by 6 bases. Germline V gene data show CDR1 as GTSNPN and CDR2 as SVGIG (reference sequence). CDR3 residues: CACPSEAGGDTQYF. In DNA, the CDR3 is TGTGCCTGCCCCAGCGAGGCGGGGGGGGATACGCAGTATTTT.